The TCR beta chain under discussion was sequenced for a study of T cell responses to AZD1222 COVID-19 vaccine. Generated by immunoSEQ multiplex PCR, the TCRdb table keeps only in-frame clones and is missing some. The sample consists of about 100,000 clones, around 93% of them appearing once. CDR3 length equals 16 residues. Trimming took off 3 bases at V and 0 bases at J, with 13 bases between the two ends. Germline CDR1 SGHAT, CDR2 FQDESV (reference sequence). This sample comprised peripheral blood, obtained 28 days after the second AZD1222 dose. The rearrangement links TRBV11-1 to TRBJ2-3, with D tentatively TRBD2 (5 bases). The sequence was obtained from an adult who received the AZD1222 COVID-19 vaccine. Here the CDR3 DNA reads TGTGCCAGCAGCTTCCCCCCCCGGACTAGCACAGATACGCAGTATTTT. Protein: CASSFPPRTSTDTQYF.